This entry lists 2 T cell receptor beta chains sequenced from one sample in a study of naive and memory T cell subsets. Whole-study results and caveats: A few larger clonotypes appeared in naive repertoires, especially CD8, possibly memory cells re-expressing CD45RA.

Both TRBC1 and TRBC2 were covered by a beta constant-region primer of two equimolar oligonucleotides. The ligated cDNA underwent four PCR rounds using SP2 and nested alpha and beta constant-region primers. TCRdb re-derived calls from the UMI-ligation and nested PCR reads in MiXCR, one entry per CDR3 protein. The data show approximately 100,000 distinct CDR3 sequences, 13% to 15% seen once. These receptors have no known antigen. Input material: naive CD8+ T cells from blood. The receptor source for this set is a human donor in good health.

This chain uses TRBV27 with TRBJ2-7; 13 nucleotides align to TRBD2. This CDR3 has 15 amino acids. From germline, CDR1 is MNHEY and CDR2 SMNVEV (reference sequence). V gave up 3 bases and J gave up 6 bases; unmatched junction bases: 5. The CDR3 here is CASSFGTSGISEQYF. DNA for the CDR3: TGTGCCAGCAGTTTTGGGACTAGCGGGATTTCCGAGCAGTACTTC.

This clonotype occurred many times. The rearrangement uses TRBV6-9 and TRBJ2-7; 9 positions match TRBD1. The CDR3 has 17 amino acids. V was pared by 2 bases and J by 3 bases, with 11 bases of the junction left unmatched. Germline-derived CDR1 and CDR2 are MNHGY and SVAAGI. CDR3 sequence: CASSYALPGTGLYEQYF. The CDR3 nucleotides read TGTGCCAGCAGTTATGCCCTTCCCGGGACAGGGCTCTACGAGCAGTACTTC.